This note documents a single TCR beta chain sequence. The V gene's germline CDR1 is MNHEY and CDR2 SMNVEV (reference sequence). Germline trimming cut 6 bases from V and 4 bases from J; bases unmatched to any gene: 18. The CDR3 has 18 amino acids. The data were taken from a study of cytomegalovirus exposure and HLA in healthy donors. Primers: 60 Vbeta forward and 13 Jbeta reverse. Only in-frame clones appear in the TCRdb table, and some are missing; sequencing was by immunoSEQ multiplex PCR. The table records about 280,000 clones, 85% to 90% of them present only once. Material: PBMCs. This chain uses TRBV27 with TRBJ1-2; 9 bases agree with TRBD1. This TCR was sampled from a woman between 18 and 30 years old in good health and CMV-seronegative. In DNA, the CDR3 is TGTGCCAGCAGCTTAAAAACTACCGGGACAGGGTCTGGCTATGGCTACACCTTC. Translation: CASSLKTTGTGSGYGYTF.